A selection of T cell receptor beta chains follows, all from one sample in a study of blood T cells in healthy people across ages. TCRdb re-called the 5' RACE reads through MiXCR, storing one row per CDR3 protein. This sample has around 1.5 million distinct CDR3 sequences, with around 35% found just once. The sequencing input was blood. The receptors were sampled from a woman aged 25 to 45 in good health. Each CDR3 is given with its conserved first and last residue. Rows give clone size only sometimes, using once, few, many, or a class for an expanded clone.

clone_size j_call v_call cdr3_aa
. TRBJ2-5 TRBV30 CAWSMGQGRETQYF
few TRBJ2-3 TRBV12-3/TRBV12-4 CASSLGRPPDTQYF
. TRBJ2-5 TRBV7-9 CALGQLQETQYF
. TRBJ2-5 TRBV14 CASSQETGWETQYF
. TRBJ2-1 TRBV5-1 CASSLEEEGFIEQFF
. TRBJ2-3 TRBV7-2 CAGSTSRWGDTQYF
. TRBJ2-2 TRBV6-5 CASSYVSSGGDGGGGELFF
. TRBJ2-3 TRBV7-9 CASSQGATDDTQYF
. TRBJ2-5 TRBV5-1 CASSFGGGSPQETQYF
. TRBJ1-2 TRBV6-1 CASRLLVWVHGYTF
. TRBJ2-7 TRBV2 CASSPIRQGHYEQYF
. TRBJ1-3 TRBV7-6 CASSPTISSGNTIYF
few TRBJ2-7 TRBV6-1 CASSERDNSYEQYF
few TRBJ1-1 TRBV4-1 CASSQDSGRGTEAFF
. TRBJ2-3 TRBV6-1 CASGEGAGTQYF
. TRBJ2-3 TRBV18 CASSPPRAMGTDTQYF
. TRBJ2-2 TRBV7-9 CASRRKLGQGRDTGELFF
many TRBJ2-7 TRBV4-1 CASSPNWQIEQYF
few TRBJ2-1 TRBV20-1 CSARIGGGPYNEQFF
many TRBJ2-7 TRBV11-2 CASTYSQGGYEQYF
. TRBJ1-2 TRBV4-1 CASSPDGDNYGYTF
. TRBJ1-2 TRBV20-1 CSAREETGELYGYTF
few TRBJ2-5 TRBV4-1 CASSPGRQQETQYF
. TRBJ1-2 TRBV5-4 CASSPGQGWNYGYTF
many TRBJ2-7 TRBV20-1 CSAGRGSYEQYF
. TRBJ2-1 TRBV4-1 CASSQEPGGAYEQFF
. TRBJ2-3 TRBV9 CASSVEGTEISTDTQYF
. TRBJ2-7 TRBV7-8 CASSFDRVKLHEQYF
. TRBJ1-2 TRBV2 CASTSGGSDGYTF
many TRBJ1-1 TRBV6-2/TRBV6-3 CASSTVNTEAFF
. TRBJ2-7 TRBV20-1 CSAATSGGSYEQYF
. TRBJ2-7 TRBV18 CASSTRDRYYEQYF
. TRBJ2-1 TRBV10-1 CASSEGAISGISAYNEQFF
. TRBJ2-5 TRBV5-4 CASSLGGLGTKETQYF
many TRBJ2-7 TRBV20-1 CSALTGGSYEQYF
few TRBJ2-5 TRBV20-1 CSAGKRGGHPGETQYF
once TRBJ2-1 TRBV29-1 CSVRASGFDEQFF
few TRBJ2-3 TRBV20-1 CSARDWVSSTDTQYF
. TRBJ2-7 TRBV7-9 CASSLSPLGEQYF
. TRBJ1-2 TRBV2 CASKGQSANYGYTF
few TRBJ2-3 TRBV6-2/TRBV6-3 CASSYSSGAPEDTQYF
many TRBJ2-4 TRBV15 CATSLPGGDIQYF
. TRBJ2-7 TRBV2 CASMRPSGSNEQYF
. TRBJ2-7 TRBV7-9 CASSFPEGALVQYF
. TRBJ2-1 TRBV10-3 CASWVGTSNEQFF
many TRBJ2-7 TRBV4-1 CASSPGQGVGSYEQYF